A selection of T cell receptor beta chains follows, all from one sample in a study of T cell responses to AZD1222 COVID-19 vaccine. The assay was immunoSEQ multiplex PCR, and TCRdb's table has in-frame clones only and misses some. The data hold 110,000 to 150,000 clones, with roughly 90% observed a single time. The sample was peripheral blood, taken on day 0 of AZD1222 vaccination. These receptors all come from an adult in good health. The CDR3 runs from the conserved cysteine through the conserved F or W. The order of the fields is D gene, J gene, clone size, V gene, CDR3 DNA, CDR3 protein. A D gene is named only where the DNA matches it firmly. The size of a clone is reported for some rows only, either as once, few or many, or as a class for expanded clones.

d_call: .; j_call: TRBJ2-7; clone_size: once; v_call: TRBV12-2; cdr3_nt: TGTGCAAGTCGCTTAGCGCTAAGCGGGAGGGCTCTTAGGAACGAGCAGTACTTC; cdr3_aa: CASRLALSGRALRNEQYF
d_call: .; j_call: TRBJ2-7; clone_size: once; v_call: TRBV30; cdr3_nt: TGTGCCTGGAGTAGACGGACAAGCGGGCCTTCCTACGAGCAGTACTTC; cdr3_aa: CAWSRRTSGPSYEQYF
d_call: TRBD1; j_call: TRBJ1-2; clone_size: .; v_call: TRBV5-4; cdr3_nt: TGTGCCAGCAGCTTGTTGGGACAGCCCTCCTATGGCTACACCTTC; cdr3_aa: CASSLLGQPSYGYTF
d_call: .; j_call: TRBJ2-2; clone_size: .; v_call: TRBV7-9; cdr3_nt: TGTGCCAGCAGCGTCTGGACATCACCGAACACCGGGGAGCTGTTTTTT; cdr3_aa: CASSVWTSPNTGELFF
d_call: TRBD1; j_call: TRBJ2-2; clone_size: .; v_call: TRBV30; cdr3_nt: TGTGCCTGGAGTGGAGGGGGCTATGGGCTAGTCGGGGAGCTGTTTTTT; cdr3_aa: CAWSGGGYGLVGELFF
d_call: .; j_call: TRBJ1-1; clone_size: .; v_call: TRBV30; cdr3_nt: TGTGCCTGGAGTCCGCGAAACACTGAAGCTTTCTTT; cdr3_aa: CAWSPRNTEAFF
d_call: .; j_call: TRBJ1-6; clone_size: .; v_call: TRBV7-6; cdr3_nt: TGTGCCAGCGGTGGCAGGGGAAATTCACCCCTCCACTTT; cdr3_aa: CASGGRGNSPLHF
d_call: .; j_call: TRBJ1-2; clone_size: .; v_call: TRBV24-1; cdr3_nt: TGTGCCACCAGTGATAGCTTCTATGGCTACACCTTC; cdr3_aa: CATSDSFYGYTF
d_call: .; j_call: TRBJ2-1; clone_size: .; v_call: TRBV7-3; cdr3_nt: TGTGCCAGCAGCCTAGCCCCGAACGCCTACAATGAGCAGTTCTTC; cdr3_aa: CASSLAPNAYNEQFF
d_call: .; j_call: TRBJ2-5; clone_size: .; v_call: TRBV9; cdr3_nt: TGTGCCAGCAGCGTAGCTACCCTCGAGACCCAGTACTTC; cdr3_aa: CASSVATLETQYF
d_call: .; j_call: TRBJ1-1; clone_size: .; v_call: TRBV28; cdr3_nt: TGTGCCAGCAGTTCCCCGGGTCAGGGGAGCTTGAACACTGAAGCTTTCTTT; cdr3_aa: CASSSPGQGSLNTEAFF
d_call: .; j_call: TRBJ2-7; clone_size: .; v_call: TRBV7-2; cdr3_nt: TGTGCCAGCAGCTACCCTAGCTCCTACGAGCAGTACTTC; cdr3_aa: CASSYPSSYEQYF
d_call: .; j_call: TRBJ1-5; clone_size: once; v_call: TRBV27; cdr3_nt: TGTGCCAGCAGTTTTGCAGGGACTCATCAGCCCCAGCATTTT; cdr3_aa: CASSFAGTHQPQHF
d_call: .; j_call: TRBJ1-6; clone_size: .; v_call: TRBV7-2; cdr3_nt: TGTGCCAGCAGCTTAGAACACACCGGTTCACCCCTCCACTTT; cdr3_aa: CASSLEHTGSPLHF
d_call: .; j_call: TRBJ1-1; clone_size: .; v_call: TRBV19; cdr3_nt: TGTGCCAGTACCCCAGTCGGGACATTCACTGAAGCTTTCTTT; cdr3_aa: CASTPVGTFTEAFF
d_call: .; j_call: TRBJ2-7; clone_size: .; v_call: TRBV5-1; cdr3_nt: TGCGCCAGCAGTACTGCCGGGGGCTCCTACGAGCAGTACTTC; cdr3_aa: CASSTAGGSYEQYF
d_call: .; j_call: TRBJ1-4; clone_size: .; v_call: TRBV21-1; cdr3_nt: TGTGCCAGCAGCAAAGTAAGTTTATGGAGCTCGAGGGTGTTTTTT; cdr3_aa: CASSKVSLWSSRVFF
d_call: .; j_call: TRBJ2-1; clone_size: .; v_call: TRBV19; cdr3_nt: TGTGCCAGTAGCCGGACCGAGGTGGTAATAAATGAGCAGTTCTTC; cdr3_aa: CASSRTEVVINEQFF
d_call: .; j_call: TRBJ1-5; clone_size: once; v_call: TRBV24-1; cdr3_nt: TGTGCCACCAGTGATCCCGGGATCTTAACGGGCAATCAGCCCCAGCATTTT; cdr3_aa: CATSDPGILTGNQPQHF
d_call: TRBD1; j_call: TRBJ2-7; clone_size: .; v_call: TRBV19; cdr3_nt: TGTGCCAGTAGTATAGGCGGGACAGGGGCAAACGAGCAGTACTTC; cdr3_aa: CASSIGGTGANEQYF
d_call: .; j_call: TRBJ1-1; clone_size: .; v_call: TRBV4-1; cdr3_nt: TGCGCCAGCAGCCATGTTGACGGGACTGAAGCTTTCTTT; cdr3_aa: CASSHVDGTEAFF
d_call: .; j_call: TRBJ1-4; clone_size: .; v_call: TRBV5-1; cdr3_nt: TGCGCCAGCAGCTTGAGATTAGGTTCAAGGGAAGAAAAACTGTTTTTT; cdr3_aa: CASSLRLGSREEKLFF
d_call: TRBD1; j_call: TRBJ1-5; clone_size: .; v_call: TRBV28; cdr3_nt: TGTGCCAGCAGTCCCGGGGGACAGCCACAGCCCCAGCATTTT; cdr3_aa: CASSPGGQPQPQHF
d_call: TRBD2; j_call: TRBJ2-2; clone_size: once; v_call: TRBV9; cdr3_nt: TGTGCCAGCAGCGTAGGCCTAGCGGGAGGGCCTCACACCGGGGAGCTGTTTTTT; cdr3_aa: CASSVGLAGGPHTGELFF
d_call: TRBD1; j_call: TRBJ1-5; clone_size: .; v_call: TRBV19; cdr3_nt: TGTGCCAGTAGTATACTCGGACAGGGGAGCCATCAGCCCCAGCATTTT; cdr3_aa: CASSILGQGSHQPQHF
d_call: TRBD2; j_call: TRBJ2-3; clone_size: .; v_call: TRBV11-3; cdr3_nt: TGTGCCAGCAGCGTCGCCGGGACTAGCGGGACAACAGATACGCAGTATTTT; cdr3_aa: CASSVAGTSGTTDTQYF
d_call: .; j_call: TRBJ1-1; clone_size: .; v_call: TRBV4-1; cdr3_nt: TGCGCCAGCAGGGACAGCACTGAAGCTTTCTTT; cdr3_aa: CASRDSTEAFF
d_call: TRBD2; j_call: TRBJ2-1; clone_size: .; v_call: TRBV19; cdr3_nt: TGTGCCAGTAGGGGGGGAGGGCCCCGGAATGAGCAGTTCTTC; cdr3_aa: CASRGGGPRNEQFF
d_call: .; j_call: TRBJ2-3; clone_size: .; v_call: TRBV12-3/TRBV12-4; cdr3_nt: TGTGCCAGCACCTACGCGGGTTTGATGACGCAGTATTTT; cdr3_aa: CASTYAGLMTQYF
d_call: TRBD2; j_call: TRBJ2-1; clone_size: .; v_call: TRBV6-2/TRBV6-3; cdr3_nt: TGTGCCAGCAGTCAGGGACTAGCGGGAGGAAAACTTTACAATGAGCAGTTCTTC; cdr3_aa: CASSQGLAGGKLYNEQFF
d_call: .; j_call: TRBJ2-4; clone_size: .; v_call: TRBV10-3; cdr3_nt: TGTGCCTCGTCGACAGGGAGGCTAGCCAAAAACATTCAGTACTTC; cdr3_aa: CASSTGRLAKNIQYF
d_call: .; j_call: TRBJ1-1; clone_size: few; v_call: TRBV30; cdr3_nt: TGTGCCTGGAGGGGGGGGAGCACTGAAGCTTTCTTT; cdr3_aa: CAWRGGSTEAFF
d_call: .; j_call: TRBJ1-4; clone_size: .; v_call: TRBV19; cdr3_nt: TGTGCCAGTAGTATGCAGGAACGGGCTAATGAAAAACTGTTTTTT; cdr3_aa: CASSMQERANEKLFF
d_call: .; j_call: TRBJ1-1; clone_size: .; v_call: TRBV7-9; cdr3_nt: TGTGCCAGCAGCGCTCAGGGTGAAGCTTTCTTT; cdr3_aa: CASSAQGEAFF
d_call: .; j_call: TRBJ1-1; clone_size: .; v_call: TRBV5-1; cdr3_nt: TGCGCCAGCAGCGAACTAGGCGGGGGCACTGAAGCTTTCTTT; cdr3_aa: CASSELGGGTEAFF
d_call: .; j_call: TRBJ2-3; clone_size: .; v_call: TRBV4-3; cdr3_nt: TGCGCCAGCAGCCTCTCTATGCTTGAGGGGGATACGCAGTATTTT; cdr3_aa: CASSLSMLEGDTQYF
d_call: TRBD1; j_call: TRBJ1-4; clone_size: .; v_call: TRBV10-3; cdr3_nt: TGTGCCATCAGTGAGTCGACAACAGGGGGGGATGAAAAACTGTTTTTT; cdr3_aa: CAISESTTGGDEKLFF
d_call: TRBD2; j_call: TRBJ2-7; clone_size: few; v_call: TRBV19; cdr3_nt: TGTGCCAGTACCCTAGCGGTGGGCTCCTACGAGCAGTACTTC; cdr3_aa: CASTLAVGSYEQYF
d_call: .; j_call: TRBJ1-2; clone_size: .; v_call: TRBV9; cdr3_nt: TGTGCCAGCAGCGTAGCTGGGCATGGCTACACCTTC; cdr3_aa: CASSVAGHGYTF
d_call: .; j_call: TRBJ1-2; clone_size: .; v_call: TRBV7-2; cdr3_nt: TGTGCCAGCAGCCCCACAGGTGGGACTGGCGGCTACACCTTC; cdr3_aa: CASSPTGGTGGYTF
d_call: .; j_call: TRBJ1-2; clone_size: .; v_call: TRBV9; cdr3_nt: TGTGCCAGCAGCCCAGCGGGGGGGATGATCTATGGCTACACCTTC; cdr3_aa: CASSPAGGMIYGYTF